This T cell receptor (beta chain) was sequenced in a study of cytomegalovirus exposure and HLA in healthy donors. A remark on this clone: Its cognate antigen is unknown.

Study conclusions and caveats: In a later analysis, HLA-associated TCR beta chains were more clonally expanded than equally common others. Common viral pathogens seemed, in a later analysis, to connect with several of the most significant clusters.

With 8 bases clipped from V and 1 base from J, the junction kept 16 bases outside the gene matches. From germline, CDR1 is SNHLY and CDR2 FYNNEI. The CDR3 loop spans 18 amino acids. PCR was performed using 60 Vbeta and 13 Jbeta primers. Produced via immunoSEQ multiplex PCR; TCRdb's table is partial and in-frame only. Of some 190,000 clones in the sample, about four fifths were seen once. The donors gave bone marrow, and they were healthy. Sequencing used PBMCs. The chain couples TRBV2 to TRBJ2-5, with 10 bases lining up with TRBD2. The sequence was obtained from a man aged 18 to 30 in good health and CMV-seronegative. This chain's CDR3 is CASSELAGAAARQETQYF. The CDR3 DNA reads as TGTGCCAGCTCCGAGCTAGCGGGGGCCGCGGCCCGCCAAGAGACCCAGTACTTC.